This TCR beta chain was documented in a study of blood T cell repertoires in COVID-19. Turning to the study itself: Samples of COVID-19 (acute and convalescent) were obtained from the United States, Italy and Spain. PBMCs, B-cell-depleted T cells, or T cells were the source of the cDNA or gDNA that made up the material.

This CDR3 has 19 residues. V gave up 6 bases and J gave up 5 bases; unmatched junction bases: 21. Germline V lookup: CDR1 MNHEY, CDR2 SMNVEV (reference sequence). Original handling: Researchers report that nucleated cell counts were estimated from reference gene primer amplification. This table comes from immunoSEQ multiplex PCR, and its TCRdb copy is limited to in-frame clones, with some not included. V and J calls and clone size are as listed in that table; D and trimming were resolved from the DNA. The sample shows over 110,000 clones, about 87% of them seen only once. V usage is TRBV27 and J usage is TRBJ2-3, with 9 positions matching TRBD1. The sample was peripheral blood. The receptor was isolated from a human donor in a cohort sampled during active COVID-19. CDR3 in DNA: TGTGCCAGCAGACCGGACAGGGGACGCTCTGTAATGACGGGAGATACGCAGTATTTT. Translated: CASRPDRGRSVMTGDTQYF.